This T cell receptor (beta chain) was identified during a study of beta chain features in type 1 diabetes (dated by TCRdb to about 2018). Study-level background: Patients and healthy donors did not differ in mean age, gender distribution, total cell number or subset yield. The study compared the TCRB repertoires of sorted circulating CD4+ T cell subsets in recently diagnosed type 1 diabetes patients with those in matched healthy donors. A total of some 100,000,000 sorted cells were examined across all samples, and a strong correlation was observed between cell number per subset and RNA yield. Regulatory and stem cell-like memory subsets were obtained from only 8 patients and roughly 8 healthy donors, while naive and central memory subsets were obtained from all 30 or so donors. Paper-wide results and their limitations: Naive, central memory and regulatory TCRB repertoires appeared to be more similar among patients than among healthy donors. PCR might favor shorter templates, but patient and control samples were amplified and corrected together, so any skew would affect both groups equally. A moderate but significant shortening of TCRB CDR3 length was observed in type 1 diabetes patients in all four CD4+ subsets. At VDJ recombination sites, type 1 diabetes patients had fewer insertions and more deleted nucleotides, which implies abnormalities in thymic rearrangement. Because the HLA sub-analyses included only small numbers of individuals, any influence of HLA type on TCRB rearrangement was left unresolved. Because cDNA was sequenced instead of genomic DNA, activated cells with high expression could be over-represented, although the groups did not differ in activation or CD3 levels.

For CDR1 and CDR2, the germline V gene lists MDHEN and SYDVKM. The germline ends are 11 bases apart after V is trimmed by 7 bases and J by 0 bases. The CDR3 starts with the cysteine, ends with the phenylalanine, and has 14 residues. Solely the CDR3 DNA is kept, with 42 bases framed from the first base. This clone was detected only a few times. Its antigen target is currently unknown. Base qualities are not at hand, and no much larger clone is one base apart. Each donor gave one peripheral blood draw, averaging around 120 mL, which was collected into heparinised tubes. Using a panel that included CD45RO, CCR7, CD25, CD127, CD95 and CD27, naive, central memory, regulatory and stem cell-like memory CD4+ T cells were sorted on a BD FACSAria II. All sorted populations exceeded 95% purity. Right away, PBMCs were isolated by Lymphoprep density gradient centrifugation and were stained directly, with no culture step. To minimize batch effects, samples were stained and sorted in pairs, one healthy donor with one patient per experiment.

All of the isolated RNA was reverse transcribed with the High Capacity cDNA Reverse Transcription Kit, so expressed TCRB transcripts were sequenced. Deep immunoSEQ sequencing was applied to naive, central memory and regulatory T cell samples, giving an average of about 3.8 million total reads per sample. Sorted cells were lysed in RLT buffer, and RNA was extracted using DNase-treated RNeasy Micro or Mini kits according to cell number. Each cell subset was processed on its own to prevent cross-contamination, while patient and healthy donor samples were processed together. Using the immunoSEQ multiplex PCR, TCRB sequences were amplified from cDNA into 87-bp fragments spanning the CDR3 region. Amplicons were sequenced on the Illumina HiSeq platform. The study's own analysis went as follows. PCR bias was computationally corrected using synthetic template baselines, reads within Hamming distance 2 were collapsed, and singletons that could not be merged were discarded. By aligning reads against IMGT, V, D and J genes, CDR3 length, and insertions or deletions at six rearrangement sites were assigned. Within each subset, clonotype counts were normalized to sorted cell number, after which true diversity and Gini coefficients were computed with the tcR R package. The overlap coefficient, calculated on TCRB nucleotide sequences, was used to measure repertoire sharing. Out-of-frame TCRB sequences from naive cells were analyzed to stand in for the pre-selection repertoire. TCRdb retrieved this table from immuneACCESS and kept in-frame rearrangements only. Not all clones are present; in checked studies, unresolved V genes account for under half, and no reason is known for the remainder. V and J calls plus clone size are reproduced from that table; the DNA served to infer D and trimming. The sample yields some 410,000 clones; about an eighth were counted once. The ten top clones hold about 0.045% of the sample.

The rearranged segments are TRBV28 and TRBJ2-3; a confident D gene designation cannot be given. Sequencing used naive CD4+ T cells from blood. What the cell subset or site label conveys for this sample: true naive CD4+ T cells. This receptor was identified in a young woman in good health. The DNA sequence is TGTGCCAGCACCCGGATGGGGAGCACAGATACGCAGTATTTT. This encodes CASTRMGSTDTQYF.